A selection of T cell receptor beta chains follows, all from one sample in a study of T cell changes during pregnancy in multiple sclerosis. Data came from immunoSEQ multiplex PCR; TCRdb stores just in-frame clones and leaves some out. Of 70,000 to 100,000 clones detected, 85% to 95% appear once; the ten largest clones hold about 0.93%. Sequencing used peripheral blood, obtained in the first trimester of pregnancy. These receptor sequences come from a female donor with multiple sclerosis, enrolled in a pregnancy study. The CDR3 runs from the conserved cysteine through the conserved F or W. Fields, in order: D gene, clone size, V gene, J gene, CDR3 protein, CDR3 DNA. A D gene is named only where the DNA matches it firmly. Only some rows state a clone size, as once, few, many or a class for expanded clones.

D gene: TRBD1
clone size: -
V gene: TRBV6-4
J gene: TRBJ2-1
CDR3 protein: CASSEGQLTNEQFF
CDR3 DNA: TGTGCCAGCAGTGAGGGACAGCTCACCAATGAGCAGTTCTTC

D gene: -
clone size: few
V gene: TRBV4-2
J gene: TRBJ2-7
CDR3 protein: CASSARDKGFHEQYF
CDR3 DNA: TGTGCCAGCAGCGCCCGGGACAAAGGGTTCCACGAGCAGTACTTC

D gene: -
clone size: -
V gene: TRBV4-3
J gene: TRBJ2-1
CDR3 protein: CASSQGWGDFNEQFF
CDR3 DNA: TGCGCCAGCAGCCAAGGATGGGGAGACTTCAATGAGCAGTTCTTC

D gene: -
clone size: few
V gene: TRBV11-2
J gene: TRBJ2-4
CDR3 protein: CARMGGAHRKGQPKNIQYF
CDR3 DNA: TGTGCCAGGATGGGGGGGGCGCATAGGAAAGGGCAACCCAAAAACATTCAGTACTTC

D gene: TRBD2
clone size: -
V gene: TRBV27
J gene: TRBJ2-2
CDR3 protein: CASSLGGTGELFF
CDR3 DNA: TGTGCCAGCAGTTTGGGAGGGACCGGGGAGCTGTTTTTT

D gene: -
clone size: -
V gene: TRBV30
J gene: TRBJ2-5
CDR3 protein: CAWSVRSETQYF
CDR3 DNA: TGTGCCTGGAGTGTACGGAGCGAGACCCAGTACTTC

D gene: TRBD2
clone size: -
V gene: TRBV7-7
J gene: TRBJ2-1
CDR3 protein: CASSRSSGSRGEQFF
CDR3 DNA: TGTGCCAGCAGCCGTTCTAGCGGGAGTAGGGGTGAGCAGTTCTTC

D gene: -
clone size: -
V gene: TRBV10-3
J gene: TRBJ1-2
CDR3 protein: CAIRGAESNYGYTF
CDR3 DNA: TGTGCCATCAGGGGGGCAGAGTCTAACTATGGCTACACCTTC

D gene: -
clone size: -
V gene: TRBV23-1
J gene: TRBJ2-3
CDR3 protein: CASSPNGVGTDTQYF
CDR3 DNA: TGCGCCAGCAGCCCAAACGGGGTTGGCACAGATACGCAGTATTTT

D gene: TRBD2
clone size: once
V gene: TRBV9
J gene: TRBJ2-1
CDR3 protein: CASSPLSGGEQFF
CDR3 DNA: TGTGCCAGCAGCCCCCTGTCGGGGGGTGAGCAGTTCTTC

D gene: TRBD1
clone size: -
V gene: TRBV5-1
J gene: TRBJ1-1
CDR3 protein: CASSLGTGGASGEAFF
CDR3 DNA: TGCGCCAGCAGCTTAGGGACAGGGGGCGCGTCCGGTGAAGCTTTCTTT

D gene: -
clone size: -
V gene: TRBV27
J gene: TRBJ2-3
CDR3 protein: CASSTYWGTSTDTQYF
CDR3 DNA: TGTGCCAGCAGTACCTACTGGGGGACTAGCACAGATACGCAGTATTTT

D gene: -
clone size: -
V gene: TRBV27
J gene: TRBJ2-7
CDR3 protein: CASSLSWTVSAYEQYF
CDR3 DNA: TGTGCCAGCAGTTTATCTTGGACAGTGTCGGCCTACGAGCAGTACTTC

D gene: -
clone size: once
V gene: TRBV27
J gene: TRBJ1-3
CDR3 protein: CASSLGGHTAAGNTIYF
CDR3 DNA: TGTGCCAGCAGTTTAGGGGGCCACACAGCTGCTGGAAACACCATATATTTT

D gene: TRBD1
clone size: -
V gene: TRBV5-5
J gene: TRBJ1-5
CDR3 protein: CASSPTPTGTFLAQHF
CDR3 DNA: TGTGCCAGCAGCCCTACCCCGACAGGGACCTTTCTCGCCCAGCATTTT

D gene: -
clone size: -
V gene: TRBV28
J gene: TRBJ1-3
CDR3 protein: CASNLSSPGGNTIYF
CDR3 DNA: TGTGCCAGCAATTTGTCTAGCCCGGGTGGAAACACCATATATTTT

D gene: TRBD2
clone size: -
V gene: TRBV7-2
J gene: TRBJ2-3
CDR3 protein: CASSPAGTSGYTQYF
CDR3 DNA: TGTGCCAGCAGCCCTGCCGGGACTAGCGGTTATACGCAGTATTTT

D gene: TRBD1
clone size: -
V gene: TRBV5-1
J gene: TRBJ2-5
CDR3 protein: CASSSTTGYETQYF
CDR3 DNA: TGCGCCAGCAGCTCTACGACAGGGTACGAGACCCAGTACTTC

D gene: -
clone size: -
V gene: TRBV21-1
J gene: TRBJ2-4
CDR3 protein: CASTATSGEPKNIQYF
CDR3 DNA: TGTGCCAGCACCGCGACTAGCGGTGAGCCCAAAAACATTCAGTACTTC

D gene: TRBD1
clone size: -
V gene: TRBV7-8
J gene: TRBJ2-7
CDR3 protein: CASSSWTGDIYEQYF
CDR3 DNA: TGTGCCAGCAGCTCCTGGACAGGCGATATTTACGAGCAGTACTTC

D gene: -
clone size: -
V gene: TRBV29-1
J gene: TRBJ2-7
CDR3 protein: CSAEAPGETYEQYF
CDR3 DNA: TGCAGCGCCGAGGCCCCAGGGGAAACCTACGAGCAGTACTTC

D gene: -
clone size: -
V gene: TRBV19
J gene: TRBJ1-5
CDR3 protein: CASSMGGRQPQHF
CDR3 DNA: TGTGCCAGTAGTATGGGGGGAAGGCAGCCCCAGCATTTT

D gene: -
clone size: -
V gene: TRBV9
J gene: TRBJ1-3
CDR3 protein: CASSPGALSGNTIYF
CDR3 DNA: TGTGCCAGCTCCCCGGGAGCCCTCTCTGGAAACACCATATATTTT

D gene: -
clone size: few
V gene: TRBV19
J gene: TRBJ1-2
CDR3 protein: CASSLKGANYGYTF
CDR3 DNA: TGTGCCAGTAGTTTAAAGGGAGCCAACTATGGCTACACCTTC

D gene: -
clone size: -
V gene: TRBV9
J gene: TRBJ1-4
CDR3 protein: CASSPSLGTNEKLFF
CDR3 DNA: TGTGCCAGCAGCCCTAGCCTGGGGACTAATGAAAAACTGTTTTTT

D gene: -
clone size: few
V gene: TRBV19
J gene: TRBJ2-7
CDR3 protein: CASSIVSGTYEQYF
CDR3 DNA: TGTGCCAGTAGTATAGTATCAGGGACCTACGAGCAGTACTTC

D gene: TRBD1
clone size: -
V gene: TRBV5-1
J gene: TRBJ2-5
CDR3 protein: CASSPGQGPQETQYF
CDR3 DNA: TGCGCCAGCAGCCCTGGACAGGGGCCTCAAGAGACCCAGTACTTC

D gene: TRBD1
clone size: -
V gene: TRBV11-2
J gene: TRBJ2-3
CDR3 protein: CASSYDRGRDTQYF
CDR3 DNA: TGTGCCAGCAGTTACGACAGGGGAAGGGATACGCAGTATTTT

D gene: -
clone size: -
V gene: TRBV4-1
J gene: TRBJ2-7
CDR3 protein: CASSHEGEADEQYF
CDR3 DNA: TGCGCCAGCAGCCATGAGGGCGAGGCCGACGAGCAGTACTTC

D gene: -
clone size: -
V gene: TRBV5-1
J gene: TRBJ2-5
CDR3 protein: CASSSPDSGGRQETQYF
CDR3 DNA: TGCGCCAGCAGTTCGCCGGATAGCGGAGGCCGCCAAGAGACCCAGTACTTC

D gene: -
clone size: -
V gene: TRBV11-2
J gene: TRBJ2-5
CDR3 protein: CASSPGWSRETQYF
CDR3 DNA: TGTGCCAGCAGTCCCGGGTGGAGCCGGGAGACCCAGTACTTC

D gene: TRBD2
clone size: -
V gene: TRBV19
J gene: TRBJ2-5
CDR3 protein: CASSTQLAGGETQYF
CDR3 DNA: TGTGCCAGTAGTACACAACTAGCGGGAGGAGAGACCCAGTACTTC

D gene: -
clone size: -
V gene: TRBV2
J gene: TRBJ2-2
CDR3 protein: CASSSPLRRDSKTGELFF
CDR3 DNA: TGTGCCAGCAGTTCACCTCTTCGGAGGGACAGTAAAACCGGGGAGCTGTTTTTT

D gene: -
clone size: -
V gene: TRBV7-9
J gene: TRBJ2-5
CDR3 protein: CASSLEASGGTQYF
CDR3 DNA: TGTGCCAGCAGCTTAGAGGCCTCCGGCGGGACCCAGTACTTC

D gene: -
clone size: -
V gene: TRBV7-2
J gene: TRBJ1-5
CDR3 protein: CASSPYSNQPQHF
CDR3 DNA: TGTGCCAGCAGCCCTTATAGCAATCAGCCCCAGCATTTT

D gene: TRBD1
clone size: -
V gene: TRBV27
J gene: TRBJ1-1
CDR3 protein: CASRDRALMNTEAFF
CDR3 DNA: TGTGCCAGCCGGGACAGGGCCCTTATGAACACTGAAGCTTTCTTT

D gene: TRBD1
clone size: -
V gene: TRBV7-8
J gene: TRBJ1-4
CDR3 protein: CASSLYSRGGGEKLFF
CDR3 DNA: TGTGCCAGCAGCTTATACTCACGAGGGGGCGGTGAAAAACTGTTTTTT

D gene: -
clone size: -
V gene: TRBV18
J gene: TRBJ1-1
CDR3 protein: CASSPPRNERRFQRNTEAFF
CDR3 DNA: TGTGCCAGCTCACCACCGAGGAACGAGAGACGATTCCAACGGAACACTGAAGCTTTCTTT

D gene: -
clone size: -
V gene: TRBV5-1
J gene: TRBJ2-7
CDR3 protein: CASSLARTTPREQYF
CDR3 DNA: TGCGCCAGCAGCTTGGCTCGGACAACTCCTAGGGAGCAGTACTTC

D gene: TRBD1
clone size: -
V gene: TRBV7-8
J gene: TRBJ2-1
CDR3 protein: CASRPGQSFYNEQFF
CDR3 DNA: TGTGCCAGCAGGCCGGGACAGAGCTTCTACAATGAGCAGTTCTTC

D gene: TRBD1
clone size: -
V gene: TRBV9
J gene: TRBJ2-6
CDR3 protein: CASSSDRVSGANVLTF
CDR3 DNA: TGTGCCAGCAGCTCGGACAGGGTCTCTGGGGCCAACGTCCTGACTTTC

D gene: -
clone size: -
V gene: TRBV27
J gene: TRBJ1-1
CDR3 protein: CASSPNTEAFF
CDR3 DNA: TGTGCCAGCAGTCCTAACACTGAAGCTTTCTTT

D gene: -
clone size: -
V gene: TRBV9
J gene: TRBJ1-2
CDR3 protein: CASSSLGGPNYGYTF
CDR3 DNA: TGTGCCAGCAGCTCCCTTGGAGGGCCTAACTATGGCTACACCTTC